The 6 T cell receptor beta chains reported below all come from one sample, sequenced in a study of regulatory T cells in long-lasting Graves disease. Described time point: persistent/refractory GD, antithyroid drugs over 5 years with positive TRAb. The TCR library was made from RNA extracted from PBMCs. Researchers made TCR beta libraries by using iRepertoire HTBI primers and running Arm-PCR on CDR3 regions. From the multiplex PCR reads, TCRdb called clonotypes with MiXCR, one entry per CDR3 protein. The sample consists of about 660,000 distinct CDR3 sequences, around 32% of them appearing once. The sample was peripheral blood mononuclear cells (PBMCs), taken when the disease was refractory, from a patient treated with antithyroid drugs. Receptors were obtained from a female donor with Graves disease.

This clonotype was found a few times. This sequence joins TRBV20-1 and TRBJ1-6; 11 bases align to TRBD1. Per germline, CDR1 DFQATT and CDR2 SNEGSKA (reference sequence). This CDR3 is 13 amino acids long. V shed 3 bases and J 9 bases; nucleotides not matched to a gene: 1. The CDR3 is CSASGTGGSPLHF. As DNA, the CDR3 is TGCAGTGCTAGCGGGACAGGGGGTTCACCCCTCCACTTT.

This rearrangement joins TRBV12-5 to TRBJ2-5, with TRBD2 matching 12 bases. Germline CDR1 reads LGHNT; CDR2 reads FRNRAP. J lost 4 bases, V lost 1 base, and 1 base had no gene match. CDR3 length equals 15 residues. The CDR3: CASGLGLAGVETQYF. The CDR3 DNA sequence: TGTGCTAGTGGTTTGGGACTAGCGGGAGTAGAGACCCAGTACTTC.

There are a few counts of this clonotype. The rearrangement joins TRBV15 to TRBJ1-1; 7 nucleotides line up with TRBD1. V shed 5 bases, J shed 2 bases, and the junction held 14 bases outside the gene matches. The CDR3 consists of 17 residues. CDR1 LNHNV and CDR2 YYDKDF come from the germline V gene (reference sequence). CDR3 amino acids: CATSRDQGGGGNTEAFF. Here the CDR3 DNA reads TGTGCCACCAGCCGCGACCAGGGGGGGGGGGGCAACACTGAAGCTTTCTTT.

This clonotype appeared a single time. The chain uses TRBV3-1 and TRBJ1-5, with 8 nucleotides matching TRBD1. Per the germline V gene, CDR1 is LGHDT and CDR2 is YNNKEL (reference sequence). The CDR3 loop spans 16 amino acids. The trim removed 5 bases at V and 6 bases at J, leaving 12 bases unmatched. The chain's CDR3 is CASSSSPGTGPQPQHF. The CDR3 region has the DNA TGTGCCAGCAGCTCAAGCCCCGGGACAGGACCTCAGCCCCAGCATTTT.

The chain is built from TRBV30 and TRBJ1-6; maybe TRBD1 (6 bases). V was trimmed by 4 bases and J by 5 bases, leaving 15 bases between them. The CDR3 is made up of 15 amino acids. Germline CDR1 reads GTSNPN; CDR2 reads SVGIG (reference sequence). CDR3 coding DNA: TGTGCCTGGATTGGTGGGGGCGGCAATAATTCACCCCTCCACTTT. Its translation: CAWIGGGGNNSPLHF.

In this sample, this clonotype turned up many times. CDR3 amino acids: CATSISGTLLHNTEAFF. The CDR3 nucleotides read TGTGCCACCTCAATCTCCGGGACCCTGCTTCATAACACTGAAGCTTTCTTT. V gene TRBV2 combines with J gene TRBJ1-1; tentatively, D is TRBD1 (5 bases). This CDR3 has 17 amino acids. Trimming removed 10 bases at V and 2 bases at J, with 26 bases between. Per germline, CDR1 SNHLY and CDR2 FYNNEI. Full variable domain (missing parts from reference TRBV2 and TRBJ1-1): EPEVTQTPSHQVTQMGQEVILRCVPISNHLYFYWYRQILGQKVEFLVSFYNNEISEKSEIFDDQFSVERPDGSNFTLKIRSTKLEDSAMYFCATSISGTLLHNTEAFFGQGTRLTVV.